This T cell receptor (beta chain) was retrieved from a study of T-cell reconstitution after alpha-beta-depleted transplantation in children. Study-wide points: The authors attributed T-cell counts and diversity one year after transplant mostly to newly produced T cells. Surviving recipient T cells and intrathymic progenitors accounted for some patients' high TCRbeta diversity at day 60.

Preparation of the TCRbeta library involved a method that used unique molecular identifiers. One entry per CDR3 protein results from TCRdb running MiXCR on the PCR reads. The sample shows hundreds of thousands of distinct CDR3 sequences, less than 9% of them seen only once. This clonotype occurred many times. Its antigen remains unknown. The CDR3 is 14 residues long. Germline V CDR1 and CDR2: LNHNV, YYDKDF (reference sequence). V was trimmed by 3 bases and J by 6 bases, leaving 11 bases between them. The sequenced sample was PBMCs, mostly from graft donor cells, obtained 180 days after TCRalphabeta/CD19-depleted stem cell transplant. The chain employs TRBV15 and TRBJ2-2, with D possibly being TRBD2 (7 bases). This clonotype originated in a male patient under 18 who had a stem cell transplant for acute lymphoblastic leukemia, so the T cells may come from the graft donor. CDR3 sequence: CATSRGGQAGELFF. CDR3 nucleotides: TGTGCCACCAGCAGGGGGGGGCAGGCCGGGGAGCTGTTTTTT.